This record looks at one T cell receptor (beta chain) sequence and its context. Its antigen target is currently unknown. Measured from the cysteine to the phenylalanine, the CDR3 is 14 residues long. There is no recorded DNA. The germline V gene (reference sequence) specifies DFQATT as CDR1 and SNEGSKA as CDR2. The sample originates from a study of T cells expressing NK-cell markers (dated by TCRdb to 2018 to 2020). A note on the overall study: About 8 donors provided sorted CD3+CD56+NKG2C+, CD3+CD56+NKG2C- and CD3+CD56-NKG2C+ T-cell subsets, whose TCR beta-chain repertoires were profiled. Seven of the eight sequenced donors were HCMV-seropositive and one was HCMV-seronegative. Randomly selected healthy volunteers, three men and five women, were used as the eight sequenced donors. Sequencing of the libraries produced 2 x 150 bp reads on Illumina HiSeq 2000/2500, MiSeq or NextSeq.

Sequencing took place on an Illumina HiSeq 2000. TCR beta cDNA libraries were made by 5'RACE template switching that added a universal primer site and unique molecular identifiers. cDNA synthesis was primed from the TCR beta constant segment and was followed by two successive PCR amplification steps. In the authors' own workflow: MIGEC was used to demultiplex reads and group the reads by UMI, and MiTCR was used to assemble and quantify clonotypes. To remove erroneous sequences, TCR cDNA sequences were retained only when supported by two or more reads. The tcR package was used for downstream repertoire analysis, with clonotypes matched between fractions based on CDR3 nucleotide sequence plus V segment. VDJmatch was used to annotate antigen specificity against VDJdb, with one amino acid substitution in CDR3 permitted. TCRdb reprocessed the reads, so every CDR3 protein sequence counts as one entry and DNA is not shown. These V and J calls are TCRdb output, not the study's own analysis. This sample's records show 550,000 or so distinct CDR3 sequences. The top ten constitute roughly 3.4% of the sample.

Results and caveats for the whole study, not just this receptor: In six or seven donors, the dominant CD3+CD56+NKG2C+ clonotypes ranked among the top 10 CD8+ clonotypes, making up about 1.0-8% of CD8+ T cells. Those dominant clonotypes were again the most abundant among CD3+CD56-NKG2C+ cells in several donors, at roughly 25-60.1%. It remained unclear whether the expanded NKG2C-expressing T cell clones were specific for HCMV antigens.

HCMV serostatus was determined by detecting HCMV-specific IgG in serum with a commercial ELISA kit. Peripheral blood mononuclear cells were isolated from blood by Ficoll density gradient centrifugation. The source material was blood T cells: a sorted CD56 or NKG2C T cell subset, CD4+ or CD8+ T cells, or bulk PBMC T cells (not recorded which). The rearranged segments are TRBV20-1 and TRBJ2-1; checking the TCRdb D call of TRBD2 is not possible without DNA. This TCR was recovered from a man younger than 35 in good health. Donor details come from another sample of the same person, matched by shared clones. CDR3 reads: CSAMHGSTSNEQFF.